The present TCR beta chain was sequenced within a study of blood T cells in healthy people across ages. Germline V CDR1 and CDR2: SGHVS, FQNEAQ. V dropped 5 bases and J dropped 7; count of bases not matched to a gene: 13. The CDR3 is 16 amino acids. With a J-beta primer mix and a sample-barcoded 5' primer, a second PCR ran 7 to 11 cycles. One entry per CDR3 protein, called by TCRdb with MiXCR from the 5' RACE reads. The table has hundreds of thousands of distinct CDR3 sequences, approximately 50% seen once; the top ten hold roughly 30%. The sequence came from a woman aged 60-70 years in good health. The V call is TRBV7-8, the J call TRBJ2-1, with 8 bases aligning to TRBD2. Sequenced sample: blood. CDR3 nucleotides: TGTGCCAGCAGCCAATCGGGACTAGAGGGCACAAATGAGCAGTTCTTC. Its protein product is CASSQSGLEGTNEQFF.